Following are 12 T cell receptor beta chains from one sample sequenced in a study of CD8+CD57+ T cells in acquired aplastic anemia. By flow cytometry, patients selected for sequencing had shown an expansion of CD8+CD57+ cells. Investigators profiled TCR beta VDJ and CDR3 from genomic DNA template. In TCRdb, the reads were re-called with MiXCR into one record per CDR3 protein. The sample carries 200,000 or so distinct CDR3 sequences, 65% recorded once. Sequenced sample: sorted CD4+, CD8+, or CD8+CD57+ T cells (not recorded which) from PBMCs. These receptors were collected from a human donor with aplastic anemia.

This clonotype turned up a few times. The chain carries TRBV2 and TRBJ2-3, with D tentatively TRBD1 (6 bases). Germline lookup yields CDR1 SNHLY and CDR2 FYNNEI. Trimming stripped 6 bases from V and 4 bases from J, with 11 bases between. This CDR3 comprises 13 residues. The CDR3 here is CASSAGDADTQYF. CDR3 nucleotide sequence: TGTGCCAGCAGCGCAGGGGACGCAGATACGCAGTATTTT.

The chain is built from TRBV10-3 and TRBJ1-1, with D tentatively TRBD1 (5 bases). The CDR3 sequence is 15 residues long. CDR1 and CDR2 (germline): ENHRY, SYGVKD. Trimming stripped 2 bases from V and 1 base from J, with 11 bases between. CDR3 protein: CAISESRAPNTEAFF. In DNA form, the CDR3 reads TGTGCCATCAGTGAGAGCAGGGCACCGAACACTGAAGCTTTCTTT.

V usage is TRBV20-1 and J usage is TRBJ2-2; weak D call: TRBD1 (5 bases). The V gene lost 0 bases and the J gene lost 3 bases, with 11 bases spanning the gap. Germline V gives CDR1 DFQATT, CDR2 SNEGSKA (reference sequence). The CDR3 spans 15 residues. The CDR3 bases are TGCAGTGCTAGAGATGTCGACAGTTACACCGGGGAGCTGTTTTTT. It is translated as CSARDVDSYTGELFF.

Many counts were recorded for this clonotype. The chain links TRBV20-1 to TRBJ1-2; a possible D gene is TRBD1 (6 bases). The germline gives CDR1 DFQATT, CDR2 SNEGSKA (reference sequence). The V end lost 6 bases, the J end lost 0 bases, and 11 bases lay between the germline ends. CDR3 size: 13 residues. CDR3 nucleotide sequence: TGCAGTGCGAAGGACAGCCCTAACTATGGCTACACCTTC. Translating gives CSAKDSPNYGYTF.

This clonotype was counted many times. The CDR3 sequence is CATDDLGGYTF. The CDR3 DNA reads TGTGCCACCGATGATCTCGGGGGCTACACCTTC. The gene calls are TRBV2 and TRBJ1-2; D is ambiguous. Between the trimmed V and J ends, which lost 10 bases and 8 bases, there was a span of 14 bases. The CDR3 consists of 11 residues. The germline V gene has CDR1 SNHLY and CDR2 FYNNEI.

There are many counts of this clonotype. The J gene is TRBJ2-7, the V gene TRBV6-5, with 7 bases identical to TRBD2. The CDR3 is 14 residues long. Germline V gives CDR1 MNHEY, CDR2 SVGAGI. Trimming at V came to 4 bases and at J to 3 bases, leaving 6 bases not matched to a gene. The CDR3 DNA reads TGTGCCAGCAGTTCCAGCGGGGTTATCTACGAGCAGTACTTC. Protein: CASSSSGVIYEQYF.

The V gene is TRBV20-1, the J gene TRBJ1-1; tentative D call: TRBD1 (6 bases). The CDR3 covers 14 residues. V was clipped by 2 bases and J by 4 bases, with 14 bases between them. In germline, CDR1 is DFQATT, CDR2 SNEGSKA (reference sequence). The CDR3 loop is CSARQGPRSTEAFF. In nucleotides, the CDR3 is TGCAGTGCTAGACAGGGGCCTCGGAGCACTGAAGCTTTCTTT.

This sequence joins TRBV7-6 and TRBJ2-1; D perhaps matches TRBD1 (5 bases). The germline V gene encodes CDR1 SGHVS and CDR2 FNYEAQ. V lost 5 bases, J lost 5 bases, and 10 bases lay in between. This CDR3 has 13 residues. The CDR3: CASSLGHNNEQFF. Written as DNA, the CDR3 is TGTGCCAGCAGCCTAGGACACAACAATGAGCAGTTCTTC.

The chain couples TRBV29-1 to TRBJ1-2; 9 bases are shared with TRBD1. The CDR3 covers 13 residues. V shed 5 bases and J 2 bases; nucleotides not matched to a gene: 3. Germline CDR1 reads SQVTM; CDR2 reads ANQGSEA. In DNA, the CDR3 is TGCAGCGTTACCGGGACAGGGAACTATGGCTACACCTTC. Protein: CSVTGTGNYGYTF.

This clonotype was seen at least ten times. The V and J genes are TRBV7-8 and TRBJ1-5; maybe TRBD1 (5 bases). Germline assignment: CDR1 SGHVS and CDR2 FQNEAQ. The V end was cut by 8 bases, the J end by 4 bases, with 6 bases between. The CDR3 is made up of 11 amino acids. Here the CDR3 DNA reads TGTGCCAGCGGGGGGAATCAGCCCCAGCATTTT. It yields the protein CASGGNQPQHF.

This clonotype has a single count. The chain uses TRBV9 and TRBJ2-7; 14 bases align to TRBD2. Germline loops: CDR1 SGDLS, CDR2 YYNGEE. V was clipped by 4 bases and J by 5 bases; unmatched bases: 11. The CDR3 is made up of 17 amino acids. CDR3 bases: TGTGCCAGCAGCCTCGTCCCGGGACTAGCGGGAGCGAACGAGCAGTACTTC. This gives the protein CASSLVPGLAGANEQYF.

The V gene is TRBV2, the J gene TRBJ1-1; the D gene is possibly TRBD1 (5 bases). V lost 8 bases to trimming and J lost 1 base, with 5 bases between them. The CDR3 is 11 amino acids. CDR1 SNHLY and CDR2 FYNNEI come from the germline V gene. CDR3 sequence reads: CASQGNTEAFF. CDR3 nucleotides: TGTGCCAGCCAGGGGAACACTGAAGCTTTCTTT.